The present T cell receptor beta chain was sequenced within a study of STAT3 mutations in large granular lymphocyte leukemia. Study details: Roughly half the longitudinally sequenced T-LGLL patients had canonical STAT3 mutations.

V lost 2 bases, J lost 12 bases, and 19 bases lay in between. This CDR3 has 14 residues. Germline loops: CDR1 MGHRA, CDR2 YSYEKL. Average productive template count per sample was around 40,000. Sequencing used immunoSEQ multiplex PCR; TCRdb keeps in-frame clones, though not all of them. The sample lists about 42,000 clones; roughly three quarters were seen once. This clone has more than one count but fewer than ten. Its antigen is unidentified. Study outcomes and limitations: In some patients, a small highly pathogenic clone possibly went undetected. Samples missed the first appearance of the clone. Every T-cell large granular lymphocyte leukemia patient had at least one immunodominant TCR beta clonotype.

This sequence originates from a human donor with T large granular lymphocyte leukemia. Some clones in this sample may be carry-over from other donors' samples. The chain employs TRBV4-1 and TRBJ1-1; D possibly corresponds to TRBD1 (5 bases). Sequencing used PBMCs. This CDR3 reads CASSQTSGAMGPFF. The CDR3 DNA is TGCGCCAGCAGCCAAACATCTGGGGCTATGGGACCTTTCTTT.